One sample yielded the 18 T cell receptor beta chains listed below, sequenced in a study of blood T cell repertoires in COVID-19. The table came from immunoSEQ multiplex PCR; TCRdb's copy has only in-frame clones and leaves some out. The top ten hold less than 9% of the sample, which has approximately 75,000 clones, 75% to 95% seen once. The specimen sequenced was peripheral blood. These TCRs come from a human donor in a cohort sampled during active COVID-19.

This sequence joins TRBV7-8 and TRBJ2-5, with TRBD2 matching over 8 bases. This CDR3 is 15 amino acids long. Unmatched junction bases numbered 8, after V lost 3 bases and J lost 5 bases. Per the germline V gene, CDR1 is SGHVS and CDR2 is FQNEAQ. Here the CDR3 reads CASSLPRLARETQYF. In DNA, the CDR3 is TGTGCCAGCAGCTTGCCTAGACTAGCGCGCGAGACCCAGTACTTC.

The chain couples TRBV18 to TRBJ2-5, with D tentatively TRBD1 (6 bases). V lost 3 bases to trimming and J lost 1 base, with 9 bases between them. The V gene's germline CDR1 is KGHSH and CDR2 LQKENI. CDR3 length: 14 amino acids. The DNA of the CDR3 is TGTGCCAGCTCACCTGTCAGGGGCCAAGAGACCCAGTACTTC. It is translated as CASSPVRGQETQYF.

In this sample, this clone turned up once. This rearrangement joins TRBV6-2 or TRBV6-3 to TRBJ2-1; D is unresolved. The V gene's germline CDR1 is MNHEY and CDR2 SVGEGT. Trimming took 0 bases from V and 8 from J, leaving 11 bases between them. CDR3 length equals 14 residues. The CDR3 spells CASSYSGGGDEQFF. In DNA form, the CDR3 reads TGTGCCAGCAGTTACTCGGGTGGCGGCGATGAGCAGTTCTTC.

The chain uses TRBV7-6 and TRBJ2-3; 7 bases map to TRBD1. This CDR3 has 17 amino acids. The trim removed 5 bases at V and 2 bases at J, leaving 13 bases unmatched. Germline CDR1 reads SGHVS; CDR2 reads FNYEAQ. CDR3 protein: CASSLIPPGQPTDTQYF. The CDR3 nucleotides are TGTGCCAGCAGCCTCATACCCCCGGGACAGCCCACAGATACGCAGTATTTT.

The V gene is TRBV18, the J gene TRBJ2-2, with D unclear. Per the germline V gene, CDR1 is KGHSH and CDR2 is LQKENI. Trimming shortened V by 3 bases and J by 1 base, and 9 bases separated the two germline ends. The CDR3 totals 15 residues. The CDR3 region has the DNA TGTGCCAGCTCACCGGTGGGCCTGAACACCGGGGAGCTGTTTTTT. Encoded protein: CASSPVGLNTGELFF.

Only a few counts were recorded for this clone. CDR3 coding DNA: TGCGCCAGCAGCTGGGCGGGGGGACCGAACAATGAGCAGTTCTTC. Encoded protein: CASSWAGGPNNEQFF. V usage is TRBV5-1 and J usage is TRBJ2-1; 8 bases match TRBD2. Germline V lookup: CDR1 SGHRS, CDR2 YFSETQ. This CDR3 spans 15 amino acids. The V and J ends lost 3 bases and 5 bases, in that order; junction bases with no gene match: 7.

This CDR3 is CASSERQGSTGELFF. CDR3 bases: TGTGCCAGCAGCGAGCGACAGGGGAGCACCGGGGAGCTGTTTTTT. The chain uses TRBV9 and TRBJ2-2; TRBD1 matches at 8 bases. The CDR3 loop spans 15 amino acids. With 3 bases clipped from V and 4 bases from J, the junction kept 5 bases outside the gene matches. Germline assignment: CDR1 SGDLS and CDR2 YYNGEE. Looking up the rest from reference TRBV9 and TRBJ2-2 gives the full variable domain: DSGVTQTPKHLITATGQRVTLRCSPRSGDLSVYWYQQSLDQGLQFLIQYYNGEERAKGNILERFSAQQFPDLHSELNLSSLELGDSALYFCASSERQGSTGELFFGEGSRLTVL.

This clone was seen a single time. The rearrangement joins TRBV10-1 to TRBJ2-1; 11 bases agree with TRBD2. Germline-derived CDR1 and CDR2 are WNHNN and SYGVQD (reference sequence). The CDR3 is 15 residues long. The J segment lost 3 bases and the V segment lost 2 bases, leaving 0 bases of the junction unmatched. CDR3 DNA: TGCGCCAGCAGTGAGACTAGCGGGGGCTACAATGAGCAGTTCTTC. Residues: CASSETSGGYNEQFF.

V is TRBV7-2 and J is TRBJ1-1; D perhaps matches TRBD1 (6 bases). Germline assignment: CDR1 SGHTA and CDR2 FQGNSA. The V end lost 1 base, the J end lost 0 bases, and 15 bases lay between the germline ends. The CDR3 spans 17 residues. CDR3 protein: CASSLEGQGPMNTEAFF. DNA for the CDR3: TGTGCCAGCAGCTTAGAGGGGCAGGGGCCGATGAACACTGAAGCTTTCTTT.

The chain uses TRBV6-2 or TRBV6-3 and TRBJ1-1; D unclear. CDR3 length equals 14 residues. CDR1 and CDR2 from the germline V gene are MNHEY and SVGEGT. V was clipped by 3 bases and J by 4 bases, with 12 bases between them. The CDR3 region is CASSYTSTGTEAFF. The CDR3 region has the DNA TGTGCCAGCAGTTATACCAGCACGGGCACTGAAGCTTTCTTT.

In DNA form, the CDR3 reads TGTGCCAGCAGTCCAGCCGGAGGGCGGCTCGAAGCTTTCTTT. Translated: CASSPAGGRLEAFF. The chain couples TRBV27 to TRBJ1-1; D unresolved. CDR1 is MNHEY and CDR2 is SMNVEV in the germline V gene (reference sequence). V was pared by 5 bases and J by 8 bases, with 18 bases between. There are 14 residues in the CDR3.

V is TRBV19 and J is TRBJ2-4, with TRBD1 matching 11 bases. The V segment lost 3 bases and the J segment 3 bases; nucleotides outside the gene matches: 7. Germline CDR1 and CDR2: LNHDA and SQIVND (reference sequence). CDR3 size: 17 residues. The CDR3 region has the DNA TGTGCCAGTAGTATGCGGACAGGGGGCGAGGGCAAAAACATTCAGTACTTC. Its translation is CASSMRTGGEGKNIQYF.

J is TRBJ1-1 and V is TRBV19, with 8 bases lining up with TRBD1. There are 15 residues in the CDR3. CDR1 and CDR2 from the germline V gene are LNHDA and SQIVND (reference sequence). The junction had 6 bases not matched to a gene; V was cut back by 5 bases and J by 1 base. In DNA form, the CDR3 reads TGTGCCAGTAGTTCTCAGGGGGCGGGGAACACTGAAGCTTTCTTT. As protein: CASSSQGAGNTEAFF.

The chain joins TRBV3-1 (or the pseudogene TRBV3-2) to TRBJ1-6, with unresolved D. The ends were cut back, 4 bases at V and 5 bases at J, with 6 bases in the middle. The CDR3 loop spans 13 amino acids. The V gene's germline CDR1 is LGHDT and CDR2 YNNKEL (reference sequence). CDR3 bases: TGTGCCAGCAGCCCCTCGGATAATTCACCCCTCCACTTT. Protein: CASSPSDNSPLHF.

The chain is built from TRBV3-1 (or the pseudogene TRBV3-2) and TRBJ1-3; 7 positions match TRBD1. V lost 0 bases to trimming and J lost 5 bases; unmatched junction nucleotides: 7. The germline CDR1 and CDR2 sequences are LGHDT and YNNKEL (reference sequence). This CDR3 region has 16 residues. The CDR3 coding sequence is TGTGCCAGCAGCCAAGATGGAGGGGGCGGACGAAACACCATATATTTT. This gives the protein CASSQDGGGGRNTIYF.

The CDR3 loop is CASSKGLAGLADTQYF. For the CDR3, the DNA is TGTGCCAGCAGCAAAGGCCTAGCGGGGTTGGCAGATACGCAGTATTTT. The V gene is TRBV14, the J gene TRBJ2-3, with 9 bases lining up with TRBD2. J lost 4 bases, V lost 5 bases, and 10 bases had no gene match. Germline values: CDR1 SGHDN, CDR2 FVKESK. This CDR3 is built from 16 residues.

This clone is a singleton in its sample. V and J are TRBV7-2 and TRBJ2-2; unclear D gene. CDR3 length: 14 amino acids. Germline lookup yields CDR1 SGHTA and CDR2 FQGNSA. V was trimmed by 1 base and J by 7 bases, leaving 10 bases between them. CDR3 region: CASSLVVDIGELFF. The CDR3 nucleotides read TGTGCCAGCAGCTTAGTAGTAGACATCGGGGAGCTGTTTTTT.

This chain joins TRBV2 and TRBJ2-3; 8 bases line up with TRBD2. Looked up from germline, CDR1 is SNHLY and CDR2 is FYNNEI. V trimming: 2 bases; J trimming: 4 bases; junction bases outside the gene matches: 11. This CDR3 contains 17 residues. CDR3 sequence (DNA): TGTGCCAGCAGTGAAAGGGAAAGCGGGGGATGGGCAGATACGCAGTATTTT. It specifies CASSERESGGWADTQYF.